Following are 13 T cell receptor beta chains from one sample sequenced in a study of cytomegalovirus exposure and HLA in healthy donors. The PCR contained 60 Vbeta and 13 Jbeta primers. Repertoires were generated with immunoSEQ multiplex PCR, while TCRdb's copy carries only in-frame clones and drops some. This table holds under 150,000 clones, 75% to 85% found once. Material: PBMCs. The receptor set was obtained from a woman between 45 and 60 years old in good health and CMV-seropositive.

The V call is TRBV11-3, the J call TRBJ2-1; D is ambiguous. This CDR3 spans 13 amino acids. The V gene lost 0 bases and the J gene lost 9 bases, with 9 bases spanning the gap. Germline V gene sequence: CDR1 SGHNT, CDR2 YENEEA. The CDR3 coding sequence is TGTGCCAGCAGCTTAGAGGATGGCGGTGAGCAGTTCTTC. This gives the protein CASSLEDGGEQFF.

This clone occurred a few times. The chain carries TRBV7-2 and TRBJ2-1, with a weak D call TRBD2 (6 bases). This CDR3 comprises 12 residues. Trimming took 5 bases from V and 10 from J, leaving 12 bases between them. Germline loops: CDR1 SGHTA, CDR2 FQGNSA. The DNA for the CDR3 is TGTGCCAGCAGCCCCAGGGACTCAGAGCAGTTCTTC. This encodes CASSPRDSEQFF.

V usage is TRBV5-1 and J usage is TRBJ2-3; TRBD1 is a possible D gene (5 bases). The V end lost 0 bases, the J end lost 6 bases, and 5 bases lay between the germline ends. The length of the CDR3 is 12 residues. The V gene's germline CDR1 is SGHRS and CDR2 YFSETQ. The CDR3 sequence is CASSLGQDTQYF. The CDR3 coding sequence is TGCGCCAGCAGCTTGGGACAGGATACGCAGTATTTT.

The chain has TRBV4-2 and TRBJ1-2; possible D gene TRBD1, 5 bases. V gave up 2 bases and J gave up 3 bases, with 10 bases separating them. The germline gives CDR1 LGHNA, CDR2 YNFKEQ. The CDR3 runs 14 residues. CDR3 residues: CASSQLRGDYGYTF. The CDR3 nucleotides read TGTGCCAGCAGCCAATTACGGGGGGACTATGGCTACACCTTC.

The rearrangement joins TRBV6-1 to TRBJ1-2; D might be TRBD1 (5 bases). This CDR3 is built from 14 residues. The V and J ends lost 6 bases and 7 bases respectively, with 18 bases between them. CDR1 is MNHNS and CDR2 is SASEGT in the germline V gene. The CDR3 loop reads CASSGTGGGGGYTF. The DNA of the CDR3 is TGTGCCAGCAGCGGAACCGGGGGTGGAGGTGGCTACACCTTC.

The V and J genes are TRBV18 and TRBJ2-1; the D gene is possibly TRBD2 (6 bases). With 1 base removed from V and 8 bases from J, the gap between germline ends came to 15 bases. The germline gives CDR1 KGHSH, CDR2 LQKENI. This CDR3 is 15 amino acids long. The chain's CDR3 is CASSPRVPGEDEQFF. For the CDR3, the DNA is TGTGCCAGCTCACCACGGGTACCGGGGGAGGATGAGCAGTTCTTC.

The chain uses TRBV11-3 and TRBJ2-2, with 8 bases identical to TRBD1. The length of the CDR3 is 16 residues. V gave up 5 bases and J gave up 1 base; unmatched junction bases: 6. Germline V lookup: CDR1 SGHNT, CDR2 YENEEA. The CDR3 DNA follows: TGTGCCAGCAGCCCGCAGGGGGCGCAGAACACCGGGGAGCTGTTTTTT. Amino acids: CASSPQGAQNTGELFF.

This chain links TRBV28 with TRBJ2-7; D remains ambiguous. The V end lost 4 bases, the J end lost 3 bases, and 13 bases lay between the germline ends. The CDR3 runs to 14 residues. Germline values: CDR1 MDHEN, CDR2 SYDVKM. The CDR3 region has the DNA TGTGCCAGCAGTTCGGGTGGTTTAGTCTACGAGCAGTACTTC. Protein sequence: CASSSGGLVYEQYF.

The rearrangement links TRBV5-5 to TRBJ1-1; 9 bases are a match to TRBD1. This CDR3 is 15 amino acids long. Trimming took 4 bases from V and 2 from J; bases not matched to a gene: 6. CDR1 and CDR2 (germline): SGHKS, YYEKEE (reference sequence). CDR3 coding DNA: TGTGCCAGCAGCGTGACAGGGGGGTCAAACACTGAAGCTTTCTTT. It yields the protein CASSVTGGSNTEAFF.

This clone occurred once. The chain employs TRBV28 and TRBJ2-7; TRBD2 agrees at 14 bases. The length of the CDR3 is 15 residues. The germline V gene encodes CDR1 MDHEN and CDR2 SYDVKM. V lost 5 bases, J lost 6 bases, and 6 bases stayed unmatched. CDR3 coding DNA: TGTGCCAGCAGTCCCCCGGGACTAGCGGGAGCCGAGCAGTACTTC. Its protein is CASSPPGLAGAEQYF.

The CDR3 here is CATSRVGAYGYTF. In DNA form, the CDR3 reads TGTGCCACCAGCAGAGTTGGGGCCTATGGCTACACCTTC. This chain joins TRBV15 and TRBJ1-2, with a weak D call TRBD1 (5 bases). V lost 1 base and J lost 4, with 7 bases in between. This CDR3 comprises 13 residues. CDR1 is LNHNV, CDR2 YYDKDF, per germline (reference sequence).

V usage is TRBV6-1 and J usage is TRBJ2-1, with TRBD2 identical over 7 bases. This CDR3 has 15 amino acids. V was pared by 3 bases and J by 4 bases, with 6 bases of the junction left unmatched. Germline V gene sequence: CDR1 MNHNS, CDR2 SASEGT. For the CDR3, the DNA is TGTGCCAGCAGTGATTTGGCTAGCGGTTACAATGAGCAGTTCTTC. This sequence encodes CASSDLASGYNEQFF.

The chain recombines TRBV7-9 with TRBJ1-2; the match to TRBD1 covers 7 bases. The CDR3 totals 15 residues. Germline CDR1 reads SEHNR; CDR2 reads FQNEAQ (reference sequence). After removal of 2 bases from V and 0 bases from J, the junction contained 3 bases not matched to a gene. The CDR3 protein is CASSLWDRPNYGYTF. The CDR3 DNA reads as TGTGCCAGCAGCTTATGGGACAGACCTAACTATGGCTACACCTTC.